This is a list of T cell receptor beta chains from one sample in a study of blood T cell repertoires in COVID-19. Repertoires were generated with immunoSEQ multiplex PCR, while TCRdb's copy carries only in-frame clones and drops some. The repertoire holds 250,000 to 350,000 clones, with 80% to 90% as singletons. The sequenced sample consisted of peripheral blood. The origin of the receptors is a woman aged 70-85 years with COVID-19, enrolled during active disease. The CDR3 runs from the conserved cysteine through the conserved F or W. The order of the fields is J gene, D gene, V gene, CDR3 DNA, CDR3 protein. D genes are given only for firm matches.

j_call: TRBJ2-7; d_call: TRBD2; v_call: TRBV27; cdr3_nt: TGTGCCAGCAGTTTATGGGCGCGGGGGGGCCTCTACGAGCAGTACTTC; cdr3_aa: CASSLWARGGLYEQYF
j_call: TRBJ2-7; d_call: TRBD1; v_call: TRBV28; cdr3_nt: TGTGCCAGCACCAGACTTAGGACAGGGCCCCTATCCTACGAGCAGTACTTC; cdr3_aa: CASTRLRTGPLSYEQYF
j_call: TRBJ2-1; d_call: -; v_call: TRBV4-1; cdr3_nt: TGCGCCAGCAGCCAAGCCTTACTCGCGAATGAGCAGTTCTTC; cdr3_aa: CASSQALLANEQFF
j_call: TRBJ2-7; d_call: -; v_call: TRBV2; cdr3_nt: TGTGCCAGCAGTGTGCTAGTAAGCTCCTACGAGCAGTACTTC; cdr3_aa: CASSVLVSSYEQYF
j_call: TRBJ1-1; d_call: -; v_call: TRBV5-5; cdr3_nt: TGTGCCAGCAGCCTGGCGGGGGGAGGCACTGAAGCTTTCTTT; cdr3_aa: CASSLAGGGTEAFF
j_call: TRBJ1-3; d_call: TRBD1; v_call: TRBV18; cdr3_nt: TGTGCCAGCTCATCGCCGGGACAGAGAAACACCATATATTTT; cdr3_aa: CASSSPGQRNTIYF
j_call: TRBJ2-7; d_call: -; v_call: TRBV5-6; cdr3_nt: TGTGCCAGCAGCTTGGTGGGGGCACCGGGCGAGCAGTACTTC; cdr3_aa: CASSLVGAPGEQYF
j_call: TRBJ1-1; d_call: TRBD1; v_call: TRBV27; cdr3_nt: TGTGCCAGCAGTTCATCATGGACAGGGGTGTACACTGAAGCTTTCTTT; cdr3_aa: CASSSSWTGVYTEAFF
j_call: TRBJ2-1; d_call: TRBD2; v_call: TRBV4-3; cdr3_nt: TGCGCCAGCAGCCAAGATATAGGGGAGGGAGGTGAGCAGTTCTTC; cdr3_aa: CASSQDIGEGGEQFF
j_call: TRBJ1-1; d_call: -; v_call: TRBV11-2; cdr3_nt: TGTGCCAGCAGCTTATCGGGGAGTGAAGCTTTCTTT; cdr3_aa: CASSLSGSEAFF
j_call: TRBJ1-1; d_call: -; v_call: TRBV6-5; cdr3_nt: TGTGCCAGCAGTCAGGGGATTGGGAACACTGAAGCTTTCTTT; cdr3_aa: CASSQGIGNTEAFF
j_call: TRBJ1-5; d_call: -; v_call: TRBV6-4; cdr3_nt: TGTGCCAGCAGTGACCCGGCGGGCAGCTCCAAATATAGCAATCAGCCCCAGCATTTT; cdr3_aa: CASSDPAGSSKYSNQPQHF